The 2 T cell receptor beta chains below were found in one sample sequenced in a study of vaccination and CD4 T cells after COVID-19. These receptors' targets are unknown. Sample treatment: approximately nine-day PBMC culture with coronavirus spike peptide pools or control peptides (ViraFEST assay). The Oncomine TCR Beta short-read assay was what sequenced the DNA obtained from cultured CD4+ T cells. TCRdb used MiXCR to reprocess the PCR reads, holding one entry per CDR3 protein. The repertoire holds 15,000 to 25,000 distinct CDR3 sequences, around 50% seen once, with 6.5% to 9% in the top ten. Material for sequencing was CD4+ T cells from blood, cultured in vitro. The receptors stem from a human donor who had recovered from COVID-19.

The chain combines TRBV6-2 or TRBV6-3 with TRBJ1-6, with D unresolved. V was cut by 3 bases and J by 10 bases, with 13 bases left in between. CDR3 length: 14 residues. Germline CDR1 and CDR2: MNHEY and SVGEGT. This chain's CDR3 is CASSYNYPGSPLHF. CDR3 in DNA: TGTGCCAGCAGTTATAACTACCCGGGGTCACCCCTCCACTTT.

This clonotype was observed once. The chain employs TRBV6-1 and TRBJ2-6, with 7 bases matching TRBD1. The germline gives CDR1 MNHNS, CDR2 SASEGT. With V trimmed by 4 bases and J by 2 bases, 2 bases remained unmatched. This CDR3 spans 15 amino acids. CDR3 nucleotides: TGTGCCAGCAGTGGGGGGACAGCTGGGGCCAACGTCCTGACTTTC. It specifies CASSGGTAGANVLTF.